This note documents a single T cell receptor (beta chain) sequence. Its specificity is unknown. Patients were excluded for autoimmune disease history or systemic immunosuppression. Researchers took blood at baseline, on cycle 4 day 1, and on cycle 7 day 1. The sample is drawn from a study of OX40 agonist ivuxolimab in advanced cancers. Study details: Patients enrolled in dose escalation were diagnosed with hepatocellular carcinoma, melanoma, renal cell or head and neck cancer. Findings and caveats of the study: CD8+ T cells averaged more expanded clones than CD4+.

TCRdb's table, derived via immunoSEQ multiplex PCR, lists solely in-frame clones and lacks some. In the table there are fewer than 65,000 clones, 75% to 90% of which are singletons. The germline gives CDR1 ENHRY, CDR2 SYGVKD. CDR3 length: 13 amino acids. The V segment lost 9 bases and the J segment 1 base; nucleotides outside the gene matches: 5. This material consisted of CD4+ or CD8+ T cells sorted from blood, taken in a trial of the OX40 agonist ivuxolimab. The sequence derives from an adult with an advanced solid tumor such as melanoma, head and neck, liver or kidney cancer. The chain joins TRBV10-3 to TRBJ1-1; 7 bases map to TRBD1. CDR3 nucleotides: TGTGCCATGCGACAGGGCCAGAACACTGAAGCTTTCTTT. This codes for CAMRQGQNTEAFF.